These 27 T cell receptor beta chains were sequenced from one sample in a study of blood T cell repertoires in COVID-19. The protocol was immunoSEQ multiplex PCR, while the TCRdb copy is restricted to in-frame clones and leaves out a portion. The sample lists some 240,000 clones, 80% to 90% seen once, with 4.6% in the top ten. Sequences were obtained from peripheral blood. These receptors all come from a woman in her forties who had recovered from COVID-19.

The V and J genes are TRBV30 and TRBJ2-2, with D perhaps TRBD1 (5 bases). CDR1 is GTSNPN and CDR2 is SVGIG in the germline V gene (reference sequence). The CDR3 spans 14 residues. V was clipped by 8 bases and J by 3 bases, with 16 bases between them. Here the CDR3 DNA reads TGTGCCGCAGCAGCAGGGTTTGACACCGGGGAGCTGTTTTTT. Encoded protein: CAAAAGFDTGELFF.

The chain joins TRBV12-5 to TRBJ1-1, with 12 positions matching TRBD1. Losses at the gene ends were 2 bases for V and 0 bases for J; bases not matched to a gene: 22. Germline CDR1 reads LGHNT; CDR2 reads FRNRAP. This CDR3 region has 23 residues. The chain's CDR3 is CASGLFPYPGQGAGVEMNTEAFF. The CDR3 DNA reads as TGTGCTAGTGGTTTGTTCCCTTACCCGGGACAGGGGGCGGGTGTGGAAATGAACACTGAAGCTTTCTTT.

V gene TRBV4-1 combines with J gene TRBJ2-1; the match to TRBD1 covers 7 bases. V lost 4 bases and J lost 0; bases outside the gene matches: 6. The CDR3 extends over 16 amino acids. Germline V lookup: CDR1 MGHRA, CDR2 YSYEKL. The CDR3 loop reads CASSPAGTVSYNEQFF. The CDR3 DNA sequence: TGCGCCAGCAGCCCGGCCGGGACAGTCTCCTACAATGAGCAGTTCTTC.

The chain uses TRBV10-3 and TRBJ2-5; 11 nucleotides agree with TRBD2. The CDR3 covers 15 residues. CDR1 ENHRY and CDR2 SYGVKD come from the germline V gene. Trimming took 8 bases from V and 2 from J; bases not matched to a gene: 7. The CDR3 loop is CAIQDLAGGQETQYF. In DNA form, the CDR3 reads TGTGCCATCCAAGACTTAGCGGGAGGGCAAGAGACCCAGTACTTC.

This sequence joins TRBV11-2 and TRBJ2-1; D unresolved. CDR1 is SGHAT and CDR2 is FQNNGV in the germline V gene. The CDR3 spans 16 residues. The ends were cut back, 4 bases at V and 2 bases at J, with 15 bases in the middle. The CDR3 coding sequence is TGTGCCAGCAGCTCCGGGTGGAGCGCGGCCTACAATGAGCAGTTCTTC. Translating gives CASSSGWSAAYNEQFF. The full variable domain, completed using reference TRBV11-2 and TRBJ2-1, is EAGVAQSPRYKIIEKRQSVAFWCNPISGHATLYWYQQILGQGPKLLIQFQNNGVVDDSQLPKDRFSAERLKGVDSTLKIQPAKLEDSAVYLCASSSGWSAAYNEQFFGPGTRLTVL.

CDR3 in DNA: TGTGCCAGCAGTGAGGGACAGGGTATACAGCCCCAGCATTTT. It translates to CASSEGQGIQPQHF. This chain uses TRBV2 with TRBJ1-5; 9 nucleotides agree with TRBD1. V was pared by 3 bases and J by 7 bases, with 4 bases of the junction left unmatched. The germline V gene encodes CDR1 SNHLY and CDR2 FYNNEI. This CDR3 spans 14 amino acids.

The rearrangement joins TRBV3-1 (or the pseudogene TRBV3-2) to TRBJ1-6, with D possibly being TRBD1 (5 bases). The CDR3 is 15 residues long. Trimming removed 1 base from V and 8 bases from J, with 12 bases in between. CDR1 and CDR2 from the germline V gene are LGHDT and YNNKEL (reference sequence). The CDR3 DNA is TGTGCCAGCAGCCAAGGATTCGACAGCTATTCACCCCTCCACTTT. It yields the protein CASSQGFDSYSPLHF.

The chain carries TRBV19 and TRBJ2-1; perhaps TRBD2 as D (5 bases). CDR1 is LNHDA, CDR2 SQIVND, per germline (reference sequence). This CDR3 has 14 amino acids. Trimming left V 7 bases short and J 1 base short, with 11 bases between. The CDR3 here is CASNLASSYNEQFF. DNA of the CDR3: TGTGCCAGTAATTTAGCGAGTTCCTACAATGAGCAGTTCTTC.

This clone has more than one count but fewer than ten. J is TRBJ2-7 and V is TRBV7-9, with D possibly TRBD1 on 5 matching bases. CDR3 size: 13 residues. Germline-derived CDR1 and CDR2 are SEHNR and FQNEAQ (reference sequence). Trimming stripped 4 bases from V and 5 bases from J, with 12 bases between. CDR3 amino acids: CASSSIGANEQYF. The CDR3 nucleotides are TGTGCCAGCAGCTCCATTGGGGCCAACGAGCAGTACTTC.

The chain links TRBV7-3 to TRBJ2-3, with D unresolved. Germline assignment: CDR1 SGHTA and CDR2 FQGTGA. This CDR3 comprises 12 residues. V shed 2 bases and J shed 6 bases, with 6 bases lying between them. CDR3 loop: CASSLESDTQYF. DNA of the CDR3: TGTGCCAGCAGCTTAGAGTCGGATACGCAGTATTTT. The full variable domain, with the rest looked up from reference TRBV7-3 and TRBJ2-3, is GAGVSQTPSNKVTEKGKYVELRCDPISGHTALYWYRQSLGQGPEFLIYFQGTGAADDSGLPNDRFFAVRPEGSVSTLKIQRTERGDSAVYLCASSLESDTQYFGPGTRLTVL.

With regard to this clone: In the same sample, other DNA sequences code for this CDR3. Here the CDR3 reads CASSLGGPEAFF. The CDR3 DNA follows: TGTGCCAGCAGCTTGGGAGGTCCTGAAGCTTTCTTT. The chain uses TRBV5-6 and TRBJ1-1, with no clear D. The germline V gene encodes CDR1 SGHDT and CDR2 YYEEEE. Trimming removed 0 bases from V and 6 bases from J, with 6 bases in between. There are 12 residues in the CDR3. The variable domain in full, completed from reference TRBV5-6 and TRBJ1-1, reads DAGVTQSPTHLIKTRGQQVTLRCSPKSGHDTVSWYQQALGQGPQFIFQYYEEEERQRGNFPDRFSGHQFPNYSSELNVNALLLGDSALYLCASSLGGPEAFFGQGTRLTVV.

The gene calls are TRBV10-1 and TRBJ1-4, with no clear D. Trimming pared 8 bases from V and 7 bases from J, leaving 14 bases between. From germline, CDR1 is WNHNN and CDR2 SYGVQD (reference sequence). The CDR3 loop spans 13 amino acids. CDR3 in amino acids: CASSASGGEKLFF. CDR3 coding DNA: TGCGCCAGCTCAGCTTCGGGAGGTGAAAAACTGTTTTTT.

There are a few counts of this clone. The V call is TRBV5-1, the J call TRBJ2-1; D is perhaps TRBD2 (6 bases). The CDR3 spans 15 residues. Per the germline V gene, CDR1 is SGHRS and CDR2 is YFSETQ. Trimming removed 1 base from V and 2 bases from J, with 10 bases in between. The CDR3, as DNA: TGCGCCAGCAGCTTGTCTGCGGGAACCTACAATGAGCAGTTCTTC. Protein product: CASSLSAGTYNEQFF. Using reference TRBV5-1 and TRBJ2-1 for the parts outside the CDR3, the full variable domain is KAGVTQTPRYLIKTRGQQVTLSCSPISGHRSVSWYQQTPGQGLQFLFEYFSETQRNKGNFPGRFSGRQFSNSRSEMNVSTLELGDSALYLCASSLSAGTYNEQFFGPGTRLTVL.

This chain connects TRBV6-5 to TRBJ2-5; perhaps TRBD2 as D (6 bases). With 11 bases removed from V and 5 bases from J, the gap between germline ends came to 12 bases. Germline lookup yields CDR1 MNHEY and CDR2 SVGAGI. The CDR3 is made up of 11 amino acids. CDR3 sequence (DNA): TGTGCCGCGCGCCGGGGGGAGACCCAGTACTTC. As protein: CAARRGETQYF.

This chain links TRBV24-1 with TRBJ2-1; a possible D gene is TRBD1 (6 bases). The CDR3 length is 13 residues. Germline assignment: CDR1 KGHDR and CDR2 SFDVKD. Trimming shortened V by 4 bases and J by 10 bases, and 13 bases separated the two germline ends. The CDR3 region is CATSDSFRGEQFF. The CDR3 region has the DNA TGTGCCACCAGTGACAGCTTCAGGGGAGAGCAGTTCTTC.

This clone was observed once. The chain joins TRBV2 to TRBJ1-5; no clear D gene. Looked up from germline, CDR1 is SNHLY and CDR2 is FYNNEI. The CDR3 consists of 14 residues. V shed 5 bases and J shed 5 bases, with 13 bases lying between them. Written as DNA, the CDR3 is TGTGCCAGCAGTCGGACTGGCCCATATCAGCCCCAGCATTTT. This encodes CASSRTGPYQPQHF.

This chain uses TRBV12-3 or TRBV12-4 with TRBJ2-7; D ambiguous. Trimming removed 8 bases at V and 3 bases at J, with 2 bases between. The CDR3 has 9 residues. CDR3 DNA sequence: TGTGCCAGCTACTACGAGCAGTACGTC. Its translation is CASYYEQYV.

The genes are TRBV6-1 and TRBJ1-2; D is uncertain. Germline V gene data show CDR1 as MNHNS and CDR2 as SASEGT. The CDR3 has 13 residues. V gave up 2 bases and J gave up 4 bases, with 8 bases separating them. The CDR3 here is CASSEIGFYGYTF. CDR3 nucleotides: TGTGCCAGCAGTGAAATCGGGTTCTATGGCTACACCTTC.

This rearrangement joins TRBV28 to TRBJ2-7, with D hard to call. Between the trimmed V and J ends, which lost 8 bases and 3 bases, there was a span of 11 bases. The germline gives CDR1 MDHEN, CDR2 SYDVKM. The CDR3 sequence is 12 residues long. CDR3 amino acids: CASLGNSYEQYF. CDR3 coding DNA: TGTGCCAGCTTGGGCAACAGCTACGAGCAGTACTTC.

V and J are TRBV11-2 and TRBJ2-7; TRBD2 matches 10 bases. This CDR3 has 18 residues. Germline values: CDR1 SGHAT, CDR2 FQNNGV. J lost 6 bases, V lost 6 bases, and 20 bases had no gene match. The CDR3 DNA sequence: TGTGCCAGCAGTTCCACTTTTGCGGGACTAGCGAGAAGGGGCGAGCAGTACGTC. Protein sequence: CASSSTFAGLARRGEQYV.

This chain connects TRBV28 to TRBJ1-1, with TRBD1 as a possible D gene (5 bases). CDR1 and CDR2 from the germline V gene are MDHEN and SYDVKM. Trimming took off 9 bases at V and 8 bases at J, with 13 bases between the two ends. The CDR3 length is 11 residues. Written as DNA, the CDR3 is TGTGCCAGTCCGCGCCCAGGGGAAGCTTTCTTT. This translates into CASPRPGEAFF.

The V and J genes are TRBV27 and TRBJ2-1, with a weak D call TRBD2 (7 bases). The V end lost 3 bases, the J end lost 8 bases, and 26 bases lay between the germline ends. This CDR3 spans 18 amino acids. Germline-derived CDR1 and CDR2 are MNHEY and SMNVEV (reference sequence). The CDR3 loop reads CASSFGGVGGISVDEQFF. The CDR3, as DNA: TGTGCCAGCAGTTTCGGGGGCGTCGGGGGGATTTCTGTCGATGAGCAGTTCTTC.

The chain links TRBV18 to TRBJ2-3, with 11 bases matching TRBD2. Per the germline V gene, CDR1 is KGHSH and CDR2 is LQKENI. The CDR3 totals 17 residues. J gave up 0 bases and V 3 bases, and 5 bases lay outside the gene matches. DNA for the CDR3: TGTGCCAGCTCACCCTTACTAGCGGGGGAAAGCACAGATACGCAGTATTTT. Translated, it gives CASSPLLAGESTDTQYF.

The chain links TRBV28 to TRBJ2-3; D perhaps matches TRBD1 (5 bases). V dropped 7 bases and J dropped 1 base, with 9 bases sitting between them. This CDR3 is built from 13 residues. The germline CDR1 and CDR2 sequences are MDHEN and SYDVKM. CDR3 bases: TGTGCCAGCACCCAGGGCGGCACAGATACGCAGTATTTT. Encoded protein: CASTQGGTDTQYF.

The chain employs TRBV6-6 and TRBJ2-7; TRBD1 matches at 7 bases. The CDR3 covers 15 residues. Germline V CDR1 and CDR2: MNHNY, SVGAGI (reference sequence). V lost 0 bases to trimming and J lost 3 bases; unmatched junction nucleotides: 5. The CDR3 loop reads CASSYSTGPNYEQYV. The DNA of the CDR3 is TGTGCCAGCAGTTACTCGACAGGGCCAAACTACGAGCAGTACGTC.

V gene TRBV6-2 or TRBV6-3 combines with J gene TRBJ2-5; tentatively, D is TRBD2 (6 bases). Per germline, CDR1 MNHEY and CDR2 SVGEGT. V was cut by 5 bases and J by 5 bases, with 18 bases left in between. The CDR3 spans 15 residues. The CDR3 reads CASSLGTFQVETQYF. For the CDR3, the DNA is TGTGCCAGCAGTCTTGGGACTTTCCAAGTGGAGACCCAGTACTTC.

The V call is TRBV25-1, the J call TRBJ1-4; 11 bases match TRBD1. The germline gives CDR1 MGHDK, CDR2 SYGVNS. This CDR3 is built from 14 residues. V shed 8 bases, J shed 6 bases, and the junction held 5 bases outside the gene matches. The CDR3 sequence is CASRRTGGDEKLFF. Written as DNA, the CDR3 is TGTGCCAGCCGACGGACAGGGGGCGATGAAAAACTGTTTTTT.